Listed below are T cell receptor beta chains from one sample, sequenced in a study of shared clonotypes between healthy human individuals. Sequencing used immunoSEQ multiplex PCR; TCRdb keeps in-frame clones, though not all of them. This table has some 630,000 clones, 95% to 96% appearing once. The specimen sequenced was naive CD8+ T cells sorted from blood. The receptors derive from a woman aged 25 to 39 in good health. Each CDR3 is given with its conserved first and last residue. Each record gives: V gene, clone size, D gene, J gene, CDR3 DNA, CDR3 protein. A D gene is named only where the DNA matches it firmly. Not all rows give a size; the values are once, few, many and, for expanded clones, a class.

TRBV7-8,.,.,TRBJ1-2,TGTGCCAGCAGCCCTGGGAGAGCTCCTAACTATGGCTACACCTTC,CASSPGRAPNYGYTF
TRBV27,once,.,TRBJ2-7,TGTGCCAGCAGTTTCAGCAGGGGCCGGGAGCAGTACTTC,CASSFSRGREQYF
TRBV5-4,.,TRBD1,TRBJ2-2,TGTGCCAGCAGGGGGACAGCAGATCCGACCGGGGAGCTGTTTTTT,CASRGTADPTGELFF
TRBV11-2,once,.,TRBJ2-3,TGTGCCAGCAGCTTAGTGGGCAGGGCTGTAGATACGCAGTATTTT,CASSLVGRAVDTQYF
TRBV2,.,TRBD1,TRBJ1-5,TGTGCCAGCAGTGGATTAACAGGGGGCGCCGGTCAGCCCCAGCATTTT,CASSGLTGGAGQPQHF
TRBV29-1,.,TRBD1,TRBJ1-2,TGCAGCGTTGAAGATCGAGGTACCGGTGGGACAGGGGTCTATGGCTACACCTTC,CSVEDRGTGGTGVYGYTF
TRBV29-1,.,.,TRBJ1-2,TGCAGCGTACCGAGGCCAGTGGGAGATGGCTACACCTTC,CSVPRPVGDGYTF
TRBV19,.,.,TRBJ2-2,TGTGCCAGTGTCTACTCCCTCACACTGAACACCGGGGAGCTGTTTTTT,CASVYSLTLNTGELFF
TRBV28,.,.,TRBJ2-7,TGTGCCAGCAGTTTTAGCGAAGACTACGAGCAGTACTTC,CASSFSEDYEQYF
TRBV5-1,once,TRBD1,TRBJ2-2,TGCGCCAGCAGCCCTGGACAGGGGCTAACCGGGGAGCTGTTTTTT,CASSPGQGLTGELFF